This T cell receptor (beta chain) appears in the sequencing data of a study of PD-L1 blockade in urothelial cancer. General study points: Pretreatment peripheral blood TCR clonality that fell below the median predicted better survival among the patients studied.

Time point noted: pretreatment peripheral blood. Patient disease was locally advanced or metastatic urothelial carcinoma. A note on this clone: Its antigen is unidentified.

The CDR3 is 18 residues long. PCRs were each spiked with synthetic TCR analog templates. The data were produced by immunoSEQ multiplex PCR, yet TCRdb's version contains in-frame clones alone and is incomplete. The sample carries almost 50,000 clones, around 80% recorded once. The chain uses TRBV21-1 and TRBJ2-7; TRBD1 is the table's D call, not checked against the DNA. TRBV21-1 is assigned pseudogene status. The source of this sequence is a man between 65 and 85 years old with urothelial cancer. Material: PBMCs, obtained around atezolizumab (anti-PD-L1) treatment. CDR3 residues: CASSASKVEQVSSYEQYF. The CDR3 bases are TGTGCCAGCAGCGCTTCGAAAGTGGAACAGGTGAGCTCCTACGAGCAGTACTTC.